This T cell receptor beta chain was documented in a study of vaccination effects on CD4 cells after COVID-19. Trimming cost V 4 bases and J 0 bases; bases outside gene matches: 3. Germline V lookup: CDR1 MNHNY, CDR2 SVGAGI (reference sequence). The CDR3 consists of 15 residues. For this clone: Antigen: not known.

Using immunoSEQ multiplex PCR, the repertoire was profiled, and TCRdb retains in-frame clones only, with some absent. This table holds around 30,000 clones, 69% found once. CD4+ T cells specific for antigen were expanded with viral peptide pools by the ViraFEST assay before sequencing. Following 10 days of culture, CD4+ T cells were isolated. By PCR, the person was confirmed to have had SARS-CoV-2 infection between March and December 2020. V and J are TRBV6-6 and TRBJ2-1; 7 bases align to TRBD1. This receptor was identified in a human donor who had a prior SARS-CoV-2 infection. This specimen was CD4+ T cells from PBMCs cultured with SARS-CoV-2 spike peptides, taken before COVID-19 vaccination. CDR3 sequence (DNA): TGTGCCAGCAGTTTGGGACAGACCTCCTACAATGAGCAGTTCTTC. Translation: CASSLGQTSYNEQFF.